These 11 T cell receptor beta chains came from one sample sequenced in a study of cytomegalovirus exposure and HLA in healthy donors. With 60 Vbeta and 13 Jbeta primers, the PCR was carried out. Sequencing was performed with immunoSEQ multiplex PCR; in TCRdb, only in-frame clones are kept and a portion is missing. This sample carries some 130,000 clones, roughly 84% of them seen once, and the ten largest clones take 0.95% to 1.5%. The specimen was PBMCs. The receptors were gathered from a girl under 10 years old in good health and CMV-seronegative.

The chain has TRBV6-5 and TRBJ2-7; 12 bases agree with TRBD1. The germline CDR1 and CDR2 sequences are MNHEY and SVGAGI. V was pared by 10 bases and J by 4 bases, with 11 bases of the junction left unmatched. The CDR3 totals 15 residues. The CDR3 loop is CATTTGTGGTYEQYF. CDR3 nucleotides: TGTGCCACCACAACCGGGACAGGGGGCACTTACGAGCAGTACTTC.

V and J are TRBV4-2 and TRBJ1-3; a possible D gene is TRBD1 (5 bases). The CDR3 contains 17 residues. Germline CDR1 and CDR2: LGHNA and YNFKEQ. V was cut by 0 bases and J by 2 bases, with 14 bases left in between. In DNA, the CDR3 is TGTGCCAGCAGCCAAGATCCGTCAGGGATCACTGGAAACACCATATATTTT. The encoded protein is CASSQDPSGITGNTIYF.

This rearrangement joins TRBV6-4 to TRBJ2-3, with unresolved D. CDR1 is MRHNA and CDR2 is SNTAGT in the germline V gene. CDR3 length: 13 residues. The ends were cut back, 6 bases at V and 3 bases at J, with 10 bases in the middle. This CDR3 is CASSPTETDTQYF. In DNA form, the CDR3 reads TGTGCCAGCAGCCCAACAGAAACAGATACGCAGTATTTT.

The chain uses TRBV4-1 and TRBJ2-4, with 9 bases lining up with TRBD2. Germline values: CDR1 MGHRA, CDR2 YSYEKL. The CDR3 covers 17 residues. V lost 1 base, J lost 0 bases, and 4 bases stayed unmatched. The DNA for the CDR3 is TGCGCCAGCAGCCAAGTGCTAGCGGGGAAAGCCAAAAACATTCAGTACTTC. This sequence encodes CASSQVLAGKAKNIQYF.

This clone turned up a few times. The rearrangement links TRBV4-1 to TRBJ2-7; TRBD2 matches 13 bases. This CDR3 comprises 19 residues. The trim removed 1 base at V and 7 bases at J, leaving 16 bases unmatched. CDR1 and CDR2 from the germline V gene are MGHRA and YSYEKL. The CDR3: CASSQGIRTSGSLLREQYF. In DNA, the CDR3 is TGCGCCAGCAGCCAAGGAATCCGGACTAGCGGGAGTTTACTGAGGGAGCAGTACTTC.

There are a few counts of this clone. The V call is TRBV6-1, the J call TRBJ2-1; 7 positions match TRBD1. With 5 bases clipped from V and 1 base from J, the junction kept 5 bases outside the gene matches. The germline V gene has CDR1 MNHNS and CDR2 SASEGT. The CDR3 is 15 amino acids. The CDR3 spells CASSTEQGSYNEQFF. The DNA of the CDR3 is TGTGCCAGCAGTACCGAACAGGGGTCCTACAATGAGCAGTTCTTC.

J is TRBJ2-7 and V is TRBV14; D unclear. The V end was cut by 4 bases, the J end by 0 bases, with 16 bases between. The CDR3 loop spans 16 amino acids. Germline values: CDR1 SGHDN, CDR2 FVKESK. In DNA, the CDR3 is TGTGCCAGCAGCCCGACTCTGGCTATTCTCTCCTACGAGCAGTACTTC. This gives the protein CASSPTLAILSYEQYF.

This clone was counted a single time. The rearrangement joins TRBV28 to TRBJ2-5, with D possibly being TRBD1 (6 bases). V lost 7 bases to trimming and J lost 5 bases, with 35 bases between them. This CDR3 has 20 amino acids. The germline gives CDR1 MDHEN, CDR2 SYDVKM. DNA for the CDR3: TGTGCCAGCACCCAAGACCCCCCCCGCTTCGACAGGAACCAGGAGGAGACCCAGTACTTC. Residues: CASTQDPPRFDRNQEETQYF.

The V call is TRBV5-8, the J call TRBJ2-3; 8 bases map to TRBD2. This CDR3 has 14 amino acids. The V and J ends lost 4 bases and 6 bases, in that order; junction bases with no gene match: 7. In germline, CDR1 is SGHTS, CDR2 YDEGEE. CDR3: CASSPAGLGDTQYF. The CDR3 DNA reads TGTGCCAGCAGCCCCGCGGGACTAGGCGATACGCAGTATTTT. The variable domain in full, with the rest retrieved from reference TRBV5-8 and TRBJ2-3, is EAGVTQSPTHLIKTRGQQATLRCSPISGHTSVYWYQQALGLGLQFLLWYDEGEERNRGNFPPRFSGRQFPNYSSELNVNALELEDSALYLCASSPAGLGDTQYFGPGTRLTVL.

In DNA form, the CDR3 reads TGTGCCAGCAGCCTGACAGGGACTGGGGCCAACGTCCTGACTTTC. Translating it yields CASSLTGTGANVLTF. The genes are TRBV7-3 and TRBJ2-6; TRBD1 matches 7 bases. Trimming removed 5 bases from V and 2 bases from J; junction bases left unmatched: 3. The CDR3 covers 15 residues. Germline CDR1 reads SGHTA; CDR2 reads FQGTGA.

This chain joins TRBV6-5 and TRBJ2-2, with 7 bases identical to TRBD1. V was pared by 6 bases and J by 1 base, with 5 bases of the junction left unmatched. Germline V gene lookup returns CDR1 MNHEY and CDR2 SVGAGI. The CDR3 is made up of 15 amino acids. CDR3 sequence reads: CASRLTGLNTGELFF. The CDR3 DNA is TGTGCCAGCAGGTTGACAGGGTTGAACACCGGGGAGCTGTTTTTT.